This T cell receptor beta chain was found in a study of blood T cell repertoires in COVID-19. Study summary: There were acute and convalescent COVID-19 samples, and they came from the United States, Italy and Spain. From T cells, B-cell-depleted T cells, or PBMCs came the material, which was cDNA or gDNA.

Only in-frame clones appear in the TCRdb table, and some are missing; sequencing was by immunoSEQ multiplex PCR. The sample records about 200,000 clones, about four fifths being singletons. The germline V gene encodes CDR1 MGHRA and CDR2 YSYEKL. This CDR3 comprises 16 residues. Deletions cut 0 bases from V and 3 bases from J, with 12 bases between. V is TRBV4-1 and J is TRBJ2-1; a possible D gene is TRBD1 (5 bases). Input material: peripheral blood. This receptor was identified in a woman in her seventies with active or convalescent COVID-19. DNA of the CDR3: TGCGCCAGCAGCCAAGAAAGGACACCTCTCTACAATGAGCAGTTCTTC. It encodes CASSQERTPLYNEQFF.